The entry below describes one T cell receptor (beta chain). Its antigen is currently unknown. TCRdb's table, derived via immunoSEQ multiplex PCR, lists solely in-frame clones and lacks some. The table shows about 120,000 clones, with around 73% occurring only once. The data derive from a study of shared clonotypes between healthy human individuals. On the study more broadly: Each donor contributed plates that comprised three CD4 naive, three CD4 memory, two CD8 naive and one CD8 memory.

HIV-negative, healthy adults without recent acute infections or vaccinations were the donors. Per germline, CDR1 SGHAT and CDR2 FQNNGV. V shed 3 bases, J shed 6 bases, and the junction held 4 bases outside the gene matches. The length of the CDR3 is 14 residues. Study findings and constraints: Some clonotypes were shared by all four sorted-subset donors, while others were not shared. The non-shared ones had lower generation probabilities than the shared ones.

Sequencing was performed on memory CD8+ T cells sorted from blood. As for subset: CD45RO+ cells pooled with CCR7-negative TemRA cells. The TCR comes from a woman between 25 and 40 years old in good health. The rearrangement uses TRBV11-2 and TRBJ2-2; 7 positions match TRBD2. CDR3 amino acids: CASSFTSVAGELFF. The CDR3 nucleotides read TGTGCCAGCAGCTTCACTAGCGTGGCCGGGGAGCTGTTTTTT.